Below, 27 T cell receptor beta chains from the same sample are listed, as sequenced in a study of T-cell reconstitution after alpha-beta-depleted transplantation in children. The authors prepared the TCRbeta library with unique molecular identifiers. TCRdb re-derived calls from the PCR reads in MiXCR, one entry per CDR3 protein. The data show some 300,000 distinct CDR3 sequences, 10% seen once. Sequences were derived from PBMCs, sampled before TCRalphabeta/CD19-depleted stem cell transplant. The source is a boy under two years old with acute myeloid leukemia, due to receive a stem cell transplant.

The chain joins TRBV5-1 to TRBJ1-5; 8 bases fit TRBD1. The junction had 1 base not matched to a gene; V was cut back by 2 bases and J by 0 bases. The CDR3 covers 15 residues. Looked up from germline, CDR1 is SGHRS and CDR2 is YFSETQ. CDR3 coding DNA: TGCGCCAGCAGCTTTGGACAGGGTAGCAATCAGCCCCAGCATTTT. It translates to CASSFGQGSNQPQHF. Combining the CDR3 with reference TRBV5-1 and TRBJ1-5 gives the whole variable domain KAGVTQTPRYLIKTRGQQVTLSCSPISGHRSVSWYQQTPGQGLQFLFEYFSETQRNKGNFPGRFSGRQFSNSRSEMNVSTLELGDSALYLCASSFGQGSNQPQHFGDGTRLSIL.

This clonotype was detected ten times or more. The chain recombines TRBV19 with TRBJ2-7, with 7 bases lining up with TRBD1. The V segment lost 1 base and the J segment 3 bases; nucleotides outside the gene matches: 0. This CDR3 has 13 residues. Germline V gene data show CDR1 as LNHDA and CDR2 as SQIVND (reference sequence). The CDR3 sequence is CASSIGQGYEQYF. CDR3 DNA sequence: TGTGCCAGTAGTATAGGACAGGGCTACGAGCAGTACTTC.

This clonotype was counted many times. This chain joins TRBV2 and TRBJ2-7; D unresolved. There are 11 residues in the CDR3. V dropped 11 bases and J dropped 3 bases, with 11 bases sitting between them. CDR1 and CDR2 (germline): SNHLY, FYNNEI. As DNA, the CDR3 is TGTGCCGCCGGACCAAACTACGAGCAGTACTTC. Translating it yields CAAGPNYEQYF.

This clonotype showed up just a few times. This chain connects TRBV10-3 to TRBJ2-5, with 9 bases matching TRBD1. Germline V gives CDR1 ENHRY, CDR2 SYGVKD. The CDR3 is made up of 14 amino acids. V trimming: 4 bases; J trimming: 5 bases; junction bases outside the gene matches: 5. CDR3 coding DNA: TGTGCCATCAGTGCGGGACAGGGAGGGGAGACCCAGTACTTC. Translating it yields CAISAGQGGETQYF.

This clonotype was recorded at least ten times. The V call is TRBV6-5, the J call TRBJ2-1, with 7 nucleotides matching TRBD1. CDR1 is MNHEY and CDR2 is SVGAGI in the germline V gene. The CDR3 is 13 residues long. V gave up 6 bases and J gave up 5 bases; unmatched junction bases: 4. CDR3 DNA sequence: TGTGCCAGCAGATCCGGACAGGACAATGAGCAGTTCTTC. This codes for CASRSGQDNEQFF.

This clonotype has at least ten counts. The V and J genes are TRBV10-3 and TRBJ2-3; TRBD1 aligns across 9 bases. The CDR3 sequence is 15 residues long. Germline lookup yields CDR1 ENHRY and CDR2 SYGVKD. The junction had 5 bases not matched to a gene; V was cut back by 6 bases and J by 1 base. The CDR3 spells CAISARTGGTDTQYF. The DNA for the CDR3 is TGTGCCATCAGCGCCCGGACAGGGGGCACAGATACGCAGTATTTT.

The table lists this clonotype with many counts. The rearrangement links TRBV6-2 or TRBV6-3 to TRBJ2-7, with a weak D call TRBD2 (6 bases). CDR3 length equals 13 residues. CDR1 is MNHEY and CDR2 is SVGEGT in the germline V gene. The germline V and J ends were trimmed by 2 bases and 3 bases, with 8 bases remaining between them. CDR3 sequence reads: CASSYAGRYEQYF. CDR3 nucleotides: TGTGCCAGCAGTTACGCGGGGCGCTACGAGCAGTACTTC.

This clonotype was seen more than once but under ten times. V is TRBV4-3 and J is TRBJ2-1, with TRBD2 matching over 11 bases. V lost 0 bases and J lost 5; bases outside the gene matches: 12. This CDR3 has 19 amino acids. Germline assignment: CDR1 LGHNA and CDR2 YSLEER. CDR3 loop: CASSQDLKLTSGKNNEQFF. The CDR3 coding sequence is TGCGCCAGCAGCCAAGACCTAAAGTTGACTAGCGGGAAAAACAATGAGCAGTTCTTC.

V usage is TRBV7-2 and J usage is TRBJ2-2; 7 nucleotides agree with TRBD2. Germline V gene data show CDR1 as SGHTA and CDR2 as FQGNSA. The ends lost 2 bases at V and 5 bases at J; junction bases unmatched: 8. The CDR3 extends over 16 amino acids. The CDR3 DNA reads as TGTGCCAGCAGCTTACGCCTTCGGCGGGAGACCGGGGAGCTGTTTTTT. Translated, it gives CASSLRLRRETGELFF.

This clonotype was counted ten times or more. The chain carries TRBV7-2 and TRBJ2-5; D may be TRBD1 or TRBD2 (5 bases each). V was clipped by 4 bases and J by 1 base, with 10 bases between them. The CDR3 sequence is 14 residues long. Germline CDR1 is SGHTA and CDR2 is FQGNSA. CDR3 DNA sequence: TGTGCCAGCAGCTCTTTTGGGGGCCAAGAGACCCAGTACTTC. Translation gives CASSSFGGQETQYF.

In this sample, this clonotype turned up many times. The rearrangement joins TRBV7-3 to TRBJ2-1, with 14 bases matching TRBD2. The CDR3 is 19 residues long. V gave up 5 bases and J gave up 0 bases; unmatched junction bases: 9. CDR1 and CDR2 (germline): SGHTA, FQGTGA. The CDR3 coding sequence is TGTGCCAGCAGCCCAGGACTAGCGGGGGGACTAAGCTCCTACAATGAGCAGTTCTTC. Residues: CASSPGLAGGLSSYNEQFF.

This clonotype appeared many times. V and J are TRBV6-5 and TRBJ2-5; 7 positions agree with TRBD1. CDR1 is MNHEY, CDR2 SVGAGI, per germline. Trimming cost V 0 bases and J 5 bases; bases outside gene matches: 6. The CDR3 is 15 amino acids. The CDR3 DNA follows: TGTGCCAGCAGTTACTCTGCAGGGGGATCGGAGACCCAGTACTTC. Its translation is CASSYSAGGSETQYF.

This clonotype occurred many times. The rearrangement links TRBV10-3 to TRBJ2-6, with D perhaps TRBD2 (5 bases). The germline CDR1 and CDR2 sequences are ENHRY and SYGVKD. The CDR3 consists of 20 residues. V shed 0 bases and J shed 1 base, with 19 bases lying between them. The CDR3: CAISESRAGARRSGANVLTF. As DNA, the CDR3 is TGTGCCATCAGTGAGTCGAGGGCAGGAGCCCGACGTTCTGGGGCCAACGTCCTGACTTTC.

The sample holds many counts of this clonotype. In DNA form, the CDR3 reads TGCGCCAGCAGCAGACTAGCGGGGGGGCCCGAGACCCAGTACTTC. It specifies CASSRLAGGPETQYF. V is TRBV5-1 and J is TRBJ2-5; 14 nucleotides align to TRBD2. V gave up 4 bases and J gave up 5 bases; unmatched junction bases: 4. The CDR3 totals 15 residues. The germline V gene encodes CDR1 SGHRS and CDR2 YFSETQ.

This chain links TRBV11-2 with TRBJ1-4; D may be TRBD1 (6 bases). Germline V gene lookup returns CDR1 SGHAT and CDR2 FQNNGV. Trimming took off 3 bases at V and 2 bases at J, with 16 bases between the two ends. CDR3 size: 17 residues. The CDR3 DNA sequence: TGTGCCAGCAGCTTTGTTCCCAGGGGTTCGACTAATGAAAAACTGTTTTTT. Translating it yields CASSFVPRGSTNEKLFF.

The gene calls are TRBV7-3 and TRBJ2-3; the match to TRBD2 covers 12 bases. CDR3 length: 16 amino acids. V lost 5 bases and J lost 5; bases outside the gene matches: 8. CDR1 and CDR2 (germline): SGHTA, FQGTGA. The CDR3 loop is CASSPLAGGVRDTQYF. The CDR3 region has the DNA TGTGCCAGCAGCCCTCTAGCGGGAGGGGTAAGAGATACGCAGTATTTT.

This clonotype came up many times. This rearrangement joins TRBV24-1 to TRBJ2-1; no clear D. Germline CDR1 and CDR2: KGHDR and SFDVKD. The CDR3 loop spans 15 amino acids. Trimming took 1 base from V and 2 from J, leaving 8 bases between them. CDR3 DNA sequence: TGTGCCACCAGTGATTTAACGGGTACCTACAATGAGCAGTTCTTC. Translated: CATSDLTGTYNEQFF.

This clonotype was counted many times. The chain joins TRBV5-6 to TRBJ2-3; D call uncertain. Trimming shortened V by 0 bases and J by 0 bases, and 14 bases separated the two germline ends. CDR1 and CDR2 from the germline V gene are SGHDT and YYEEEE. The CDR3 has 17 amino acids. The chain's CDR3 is CASSLGSSLSSTDTQYF. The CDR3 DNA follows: TGTGCCAGCAGCTTGGGCTCTTCGCTTTCTAGCACAGATACGCAGTATTTT.

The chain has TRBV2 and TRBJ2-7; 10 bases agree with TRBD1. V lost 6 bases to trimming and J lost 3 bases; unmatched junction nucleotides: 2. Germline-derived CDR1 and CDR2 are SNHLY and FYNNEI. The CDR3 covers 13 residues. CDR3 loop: CASRGTGVYEQYF. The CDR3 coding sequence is TGTGCCAGCAGAGGGACAGGGGTCTACGAGCAGTACTTC.

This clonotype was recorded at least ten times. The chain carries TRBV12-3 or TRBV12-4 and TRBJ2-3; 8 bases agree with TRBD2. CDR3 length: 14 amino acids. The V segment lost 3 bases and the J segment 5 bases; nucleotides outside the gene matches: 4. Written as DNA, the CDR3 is TGTGCCAGCAGTTTGGGACTAGGTGGAGATACGCAGTATTTT. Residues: CASSLGLGGDTQYF.

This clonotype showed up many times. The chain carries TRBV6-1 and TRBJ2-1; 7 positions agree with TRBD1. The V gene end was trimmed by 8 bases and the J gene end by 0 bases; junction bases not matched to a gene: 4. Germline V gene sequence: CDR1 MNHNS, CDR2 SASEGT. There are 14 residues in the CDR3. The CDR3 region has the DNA TGTGCCAGCGGAAACAGGGGCTCCTACAATGAGCAGTTCTTC. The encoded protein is CASGNRGSYNEQFF.

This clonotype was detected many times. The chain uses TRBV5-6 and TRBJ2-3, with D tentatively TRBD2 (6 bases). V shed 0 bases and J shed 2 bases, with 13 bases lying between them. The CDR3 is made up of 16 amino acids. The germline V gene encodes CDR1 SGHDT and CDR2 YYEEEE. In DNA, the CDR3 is TGTGCCAGCAGCTTGGTTGTGCGGGGTTCCACAGATACGCAGTATTTT. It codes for CASSLVVRGSTDTQYF.

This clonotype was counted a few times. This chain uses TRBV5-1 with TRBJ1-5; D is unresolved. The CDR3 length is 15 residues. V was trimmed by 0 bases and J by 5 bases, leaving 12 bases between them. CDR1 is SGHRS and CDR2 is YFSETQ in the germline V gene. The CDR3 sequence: CASSLGPVEDQPQHF. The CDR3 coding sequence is TGCGCCAGCAGCTTGGGCCCCGTAGAAGATCAGCCCCAGCATTTT.

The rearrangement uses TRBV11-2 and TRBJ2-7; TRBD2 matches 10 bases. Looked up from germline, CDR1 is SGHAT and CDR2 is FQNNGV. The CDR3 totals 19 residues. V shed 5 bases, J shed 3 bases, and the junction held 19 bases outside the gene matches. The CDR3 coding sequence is TGTGCCAGCAGCCCGAAGGTGGGGCTAGCGGGAGCGGTGGGCTACGAGCAGTACTTC. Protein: CASSPKVGLAGAVGYEQYF. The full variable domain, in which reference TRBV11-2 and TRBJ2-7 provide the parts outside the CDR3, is EAGVAQSPRYKIIEKRQSVAFWCNPISGHATLYWYQQILGQGPKLLIQFQNNGVVDDSQLPKDRFSAERLKGVDSTLKIQPAKLEDSAVYLCASSPKVGLAGAVGYEQYFGPGTRLTVT.

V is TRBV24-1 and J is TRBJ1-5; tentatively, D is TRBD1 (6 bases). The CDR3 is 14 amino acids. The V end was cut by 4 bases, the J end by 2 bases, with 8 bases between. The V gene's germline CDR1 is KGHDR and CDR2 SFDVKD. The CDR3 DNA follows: TGTGCCACCAGTGACCGGGGGCGCAATCAGCCCCAGCATTTT. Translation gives CATSDRGRNQPQHF.

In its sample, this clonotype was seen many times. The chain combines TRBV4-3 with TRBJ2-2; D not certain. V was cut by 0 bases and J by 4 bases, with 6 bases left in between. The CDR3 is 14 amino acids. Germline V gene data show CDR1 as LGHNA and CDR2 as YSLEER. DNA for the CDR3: TGCGCCAGCAGCCAAGATGCGGTCACCGGGGAGCTGTTTTTT. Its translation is CASSQDAVTGELFF.

This CDR3 reads CASSQALGQTDTQYF. In DNA, the CDR3 is TGTGCCAGCAGCCAAGCCCTGGGCCAGACAGATACGCAGTATTTT. This chain connects TRBV4-2 to TRBJ2-3; D gene uncertain. This CDR3 region has 15 residues. The V gene lost 1 base and the J gene lost 3 bases, with 11 bases spanning the gap. CDR1 LGHNA and CDR2 YNFKEQ come from the germline V gene.